This is a list of T cell receptor beta chains from one sample in a study of cytomegalovirus exposure and HLA in healthy donors. Profiled with immunoSEQ multiplex PCR; TCRdb holds only in-frame clones, not every one. This sample has some 71,000 clones; 65% to 70% occur once, and the top ten carry roughly 7.6%. Input material: PBMCs. The source is a man aged 35-49 years in good health and CMV-seropositive. CDR3s include the opening cysteine and the closing phenylalanine or tryptophan. The D gene is left open where the match is weak. The size field is filled for only some rows; it gives once, few, many or a size class.

J,size,V,D,DNA,CDR3
TRBJ2-7,-,TRBV4-2,TRBD1,TGTGCCAGCAGCCACCAAGGGAGGCCCGGGACAGGGTTCTACGAGCAGTACTTC,CASSHQGRPGTGFYEQYF
TRBJ1-4,-,TRBV11-2,-,TGTGCCAGCAGCCCGGGACAAGGCCCTGAAAAACTGTTTTTT,CASSPGQGPEKLFF
TRBJ2-3,-,TRBV11-1,-,TGTGCCAGCAGCCCACGAGGCCCGGGTAGGACAGATACGCAGTATTTT,CASSPRGPGRTDTQYF
TRBJ1-4,-,TRBV5-1,-,TGCGCCAGCAGCTGGGAACAGGGACCTAATGAAAAACTGTTTTTT,CASSWEQGPNEKLFF
TRBJ1-4,-,TRBV21-1,-,TGTGCCAGCACCCGGAGGGGACGGCGAAATGAAAAACTGTTTTTT,CASTRRGRRNEKLFF
TRBJ2-2,once,TRBV2,TRBD2,TGTGCCAGCAGCGAAATCACGGGGGGGAACACCGGGGAGCTGTTTTTT,CASSEITGGNTGELFF
TRBJ1-1,-,TRBV9,-,TGTGCCAGCAGTGTATCGGGAAACACTGAAGCTTTCTTT,CASSVSGNTEAFF
TRBJ2-7,few,TRBV20-1,TRBD2,TGCAGTGTGGCGGGAGAATACGAGCAGTACTTC,CSVAGEYEQYF
TRBJ1-1,-,TRBV7-9,-,TGTGCCAGCAGCTTGACCGGGGGAAAGAACACTGAAGCTTTCTTT,CASSLTGGKNTEAFF
TRBJ1-3,-,TRBV18,-,TGTGCCAGCTCATGGGACACGAGCTCTGGAAACACCATATATTTT,CASSWDTSSGNTIYF
TRBJ1-2,-,TRBV7-8,-,TGTGCCAGCAGCTTCCAGGGCGGCTATGGCTACACCTTC,CASSFQGGYGYTF
TRBJ1-3,-,TRBV2,-,TGTGCCAGCAGAATAGCTCATGGAGGAGGCACCATATATTTT,CASRIAHGGGTIYF
TRBJ2-3,-,TRBV5-5,-,TGTGCCAGCAGCGTGCCCCAGGGGACAGATACGCAGTATTTT,CASSVPQGTDTQYF
TRBJ1-4,-,TRBV27,-,TGTGCCAGCGGTCTTAGGTGGAGGGAAAAACTGTTTTTT,CASGLRWREKLFF
TRBJ1-6,-,TRBV11-1,TRBD1,TGTGCCAGCAGCTCGACAGGGATTAATTCACCCCTCCACTTT,CASSSTGINSPLHF
TRBJ1-1,-,TRBV6-5,-,TGTGCCAGCAGTTACTCCTCGAACCGGGACACTGAAGCTTTCTTT,CASSYSSNRDTEAFF
TRBJ2-3,once,TRBV29-1,-,TGCAGCGTTGTATCGACAGATACGCAGTATTTT,CSVVSTDTQYF
TRBJ1-4,-,TRBV28,-,TGTGCCAGCAGTCAGCCGTCAGGGTCAACTAATGAAAAACTGTTTTTT,CASSQPSGSTNEKLFF
TRBJ2-1,-,TRBV5-1,-,TGCGCCAGCAGCCCCGAGGGGGGGCCGAGGTTGAATGAGCAGTTCTTC,CASSPEGGPRLNEQFF
TRBJ1-5,-,TRBV21-1,-,TGTGCCAGCAGCAAAACCCGTTCGGGACAGGGGTCCTGGCACAATCAGCCCCAGCATTTT,CASSKTRSGQGSWHNQPQHF
TRBJ1-1,-,TRBV28,-,TGTGCCAGCACCCTTGGGGCTTTGAACACTGAAGCTTTCTTT,CASTLGALNTEAFF
TRBJ1-2,-,TRBV27,-,TGTGCCAGCAGGCTAACAGCTAACTATGGCTACACCTTC,CASRLTANYGYTF
TRBJ2-3,few,TRBV15,TRBD1,TGTGCCACCAGCAAAACAGGGGGCACAGATACGCAGTATTTT,CATSKTGGTDTQYF
TRBJ2-5,-,TRBV2,-,TGTGCCAGCAAGCGCTCCCAAGAGACCCAGTACTTC,CASKRSQETQYF
TRBJ2-7,-,TRBV6-5,-,TGTGCCAGCACCAAACGTCGTGAAAACCGGGGCGAGCAGTACTTC,CASTKRRENRGEQYF
TRBJ1-2,-,TRBV2,TRBD1,TGTGCCAGCAGTAAAACAGGGGGCGCGGGCTATGGCTACACCTTC,CASSKTGGAGYGYTF
TRBJ1-2,-,TRBV6-5,-,TGTGCCAGCAGTTACTCAAGGACAAGCTTGGGCTATGGCTACACCTTC,CASSYSRTSLGYGYTF
TRBJ1-5,-,TRBV7-2,-,TGTGCCAGCAGCTTAGGACAGCCCCGCAGCAATCAGCCCCAGCATTTT,CASSLGQPRSNQPQHF
TRBJ2-1,-,TRBV7-2,-,TGTGCCAGCAGCTTATCCCGGGACTTTAACTACAATGAGCAGTTCTTC,CASSLSRDFNYNEQFF
TRBJ2-1,-,TRBV5-1,TRBD1,TGCGCCAGCAGCACGGGTGGACAGGGGCGGAATGAGCAGTTCTTC,CASSTGGQGRNEQFF
TRBJ1-4,few,TRBV28,TRBD1,TGTGCCAGCTCCATGGGGGGCAGCAGGGGGGAGAGGAAACTGTTTTTT,CASSMGGSRGERKLFF